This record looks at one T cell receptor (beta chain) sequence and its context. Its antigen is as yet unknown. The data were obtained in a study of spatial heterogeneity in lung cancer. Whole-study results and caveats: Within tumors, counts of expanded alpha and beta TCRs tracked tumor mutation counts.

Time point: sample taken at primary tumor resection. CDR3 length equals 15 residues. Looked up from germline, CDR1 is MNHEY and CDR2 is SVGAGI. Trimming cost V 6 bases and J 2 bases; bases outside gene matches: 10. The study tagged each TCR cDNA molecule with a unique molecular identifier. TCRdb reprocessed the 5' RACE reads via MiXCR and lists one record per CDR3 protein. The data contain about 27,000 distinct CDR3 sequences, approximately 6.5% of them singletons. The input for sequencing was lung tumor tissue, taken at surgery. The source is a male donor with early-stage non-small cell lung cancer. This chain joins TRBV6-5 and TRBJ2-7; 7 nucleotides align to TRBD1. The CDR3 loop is CASSRSAGGTYEQYF. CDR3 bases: TGTGCCAGCAGCCGTTCGGCAGGGGGTACCTACGAGCAGTACTTC.